The 29 T cell receptor beta chains given below trace back to one sample, sequenced in a study of CD8+CD57+ T cells in acquired aplastic anemia. TCR beta VDJ and CDR3 were profiled, and genomic DNA was the template. TCRdb re-derived calls from the reads in MiXCR, one entry per CDR3 protein. The top ten hold 0.82% of the sample, which has 450,000 to 600,000 distinct CDR3 sequences, about a third seen once. In patients chosen for sequencing, flow cytometry had shown CD8+CD57+ cell expansion. Input material: sorted CD4+, CD8+, or CD8+CD57+ T cells (not recorded which) from PBMCs. The source of these receptors is a human donor with aplastic anemia.

This clonotype was seen a few times. The chain couples TRBV12-5 to TRBJ1-1; a weak D match, TRBD1 (5 bases). With 0 bases removed from V and 6 bases from J, the gap between germline ends came to 20 bases. Germline V gene sequence: CDR1 LGHNT, CDR2 FRNRAP. The length of the CDR3 is 17 residues. This CDR3 is CASGLVPPLRGEAEAFF. DNA for the CDR3: TGTGCTAGTGGTTTGGTCCCCCCGTTGAGAGGGGAGGCTGAAGCTTTCTTT.

The chain has TRBV15 and TRBJ1-1; 11 bases map to TRBD1. This CDR3 is built from 15 residues. The germline V gene has CDR1 LNHNV and CDR2 YYDKDF (reference sequence). After removal of 3 bases from V and 4 bases from J, the junction contained 4 bases not matched to a gene. The CDR3 DNA reads as TGTGCCACCAGCAGGGACAGGGGGCTAGGCACTGAAGCTTTCTTT. This sequence encodes CATSRDRGLGTEAFF.

Points on this clonotype: This may be a read error, as it is one base from a much larger clone. The rearrangement links TRBV19 to TRBJ2-3; TRBD2 matches 7 bases. J was trimmed by 0 bases and V by 4 bases; bases with no gene match: 1. CDR3 length: 14 residues. Germline-derived CDR1 and CDR2 are LNHDA and SQIVND (reference sequence). CDR3 nucleotide sequence: TGTGCCAGTAGTACCGGGGGGAGCACAGATACGCAGTATTTT. This gives the protein CASSTGGSTDTQYF.

The chain recombines TRBV11-1 with TRBJ1-1; D perhaps matches TRBD1 (5 bases). Germline assignment: CDR1 SGHAT and CDR2 FQDESV (reference sequence). This CDR3 spans 16 amino acids. V shed 5 bases and J shed 4 bases, with 20 bases lying between them. CDR3 sequence: CASSPTTVAGTTEAFF. In DNA form, the CDR3 reads TGTGCCAGCAGCCCCACCACGGTGGCAGGGACCACTGAAGCTTTCTTT.

This clonotype was counted between two and nine times. This rearrangement joins TRBV27 to TRBJ1-2, with D possibly being TRBD1 (5 bases). The V gene lost 6 bases and the J gene lost 8 bases, with 16 bases spanning the gap. Germline lookup yields CDR1 MNHEY and CDR2 SMNVEV (reference sequence). The CDR3 contains 13 residues. The CDR3 spells CASRPGPRLGYTF. The CDR3, as DNA: TGTGCCAGCAGACCGGGACCTCGGCTCGGCTACACCTTC.

This clonotype was counted many times. This sequence joins TRBV7-9 and TRBJ1-6; 7 bases fit TRBD1. The germline V gene encodes CDR1 SEHNR and CDR2 FQNEAQ (reference sequence). After removal of 7 bases from V and 10 bases from J, the junction contained 4 bases not matched to a gene. The CDR3 length is 12 residues. The CDR3 protein is CASNTGESPLHF. DNA for the CDR3: TGTGCCAGCAATACAGGGGAGTCACCCCTCCACTTT.

The J gene is TRBJ2-7, the V gene TRBV3-1, with a weak D call TRBD1 (6 bases). The germline V gene encodes CDR1 LGHDT and CDR2 YNNKEL (reference sequence). V dropped 4 bases and J dropped 1 base, with 23 bases sitting between them. This CDR3 has 18 amino acids. The CDR3 loop reads CASSPTPSGTRGSYEQYF. The CDR3 DNA reads TGTGCCAGCAGCCCCACCCCCTCCGGGACAAGGGGGTCCTACGAGCAGTACTTC.

This chain connects TRBV5-6 to TRBJ2-7, with D possibly TRBD1 on 6 matching bases. V lost 0 bases and J 3 bases, leaving 10 bases between the germline ends. CDR3 length equals 14 residues. Germline values: CDR1 SGHDT, CDR2 YYEEEE. The CDR3 spells CASSLVGRGYEQYF. The CDR3 DNA is TGTGCCAGCAGCTTGGTGGGCAGGGGCTACGAGCAGTACTTC.

The CDR3 region is CASQEGPSSTDTQYF. The CDR3 coding sequence is TGTGCCAGCCAAGAAGGCCCGAGTAGCACAGATACGCAGTATTTT. This chain joins TRBV11-2 and TRBJ2-3; D ambiguous. The CDR3 has 15 residues. Trimming cost V 8 bases and J 0 bases, with 15 bases left between them. Germline V lookup: CDR1 SGHAT, CDR2 FQNNGV.

Comments on this clonotype: A much larger clone differs by one base, so this may be a read error. The CDR3 sequence: CASSAGYGYEQYF. CDR3 bases: TGTGCCAGCAGCGCAGGATATGGATACGAGCAGTACTTC. This chain uses TRBV9 with TRBJ2-7; D is unresolved. From germline, CDR1 is SGDLS and CDR2 YYNGEE. The length of the CDR3 is 13 residues. Trimming cost V 3 bases and J 4 bases, with 11 bases left between them.

V usage is TRBV3-1 and J usage is TRBJ1-2, with no clear D. This CDR3 has 17 amino acids. V lost 1 base and J 7 bases, leaving 22 bases between the germline ends. The germline V gene encodes CDR1 LGHDT and CDR2 YNNKEL (reference sequence). Written as DNA, the CDR3 is TGTGCCAGCAGCCAAGTAGGTCAAACAGTTGGCTCTACTGGCTACACCTTC. Amino acids: CASSQVGQTVGSTGYTF.

The chain joins TRBV29-1 to TRBJ2-2; TRBD2 agrees at 8 bases. Germline CDR1 SQVTM, CDR2 ANQGSEA. This CDR3 is 13 amino acids long. The trim removed 7 bases at V and 6 bases at J, leaving 7 bases unmatched. CDR3 region: CSGPGGAPGELFF. CDR3 in DNA: TGCAGCGGCCCCGGGGGGGCCCCCGGGGAGCTGTTTTTT.

The chain is built from TRBV2 and TRBJ2-7, with D possibly TRBD2 on 5 matching bases. Between the trimmed V and J ends, which lost 7 bases and 6 bases, there was a span of 19 bases. This CDR3 is built from 14 residues. Germline V gives CDR1 SNHLY, CDR2 FYNNEI. CDR3 nucleotide sequence: TGTGCCAGCACCCGGCCCGGGATGGTTAGCGAGCAGTACTTC. Protein: CASTRPGMVSEQYF. Full variable domain (remainder filled in from reference TRBV2 and TRBJ2-7): EPEVTQTPSHQVTQMGQEVILRCVPISNHLYFYWYRQILGQKVEFLVSFYNNEISEKSEIFDDQFSVERPDGSNFTLKIRSTKLEDSAMYFCASTRPGMVSEQYFGPGTRLTVT.

The genes are TRBV9 and TRBJ1-3; TRBD1 matches at 10 bases. CDR1 SGDLS and CDR2 YYNGEE come from the germline V gene. This CDR3 has 17 residues. J was trimmed by 6 bases and V by 6 bases; bases with no gene match: 15. The CDR3 loop is CASTGAGGQGDENTIYF. CDR3 in DNA: TGTGCCAGCACCGGTGCTGGAGGACAGGGGGACGAAAACACCATATATTTT.

The chain carries TRBV5-6 and TRBJ2-1, with D possibly TRBD2 on 5 matching bases. This CDR3 has 15 residues. Trimming took off 0 bases at V and 10 bases at J, with 17 bases between the two ends. In germline, CDR1 is SGHDT, CDR2 YYEEEE. Written as DNA, the CDR3 is TGTGCCAGCAGCTTGGCTAGCCTTGTAAGGAACGAGCAGTTCTTC. Translated, it gives CASSLASLVRNEQFF.

In its sample, this clonotype was seen many times. This chain links TRBV20-1 with TRBJ1-2; 7 bases match TRBD1. The germline CDR1 and CDR2 sequences are DFQATT and SNEGSKA (reference sequence). The V and J ends lost 6 bases and 4 bases, in that order; junction bases with no gene match: 5. CDR3 length equals 12 residues. The CDR3 DNA reads TGCAGTGCAGAAGACAGGGCCTATGGCTACACCTTC. Translation: CSAEDRAYGYTF.

The chain carries TRBV11-1 and TRBJ2-1; TRBD2 agrees at 12 bases. Germline loops: CDR1 SGHAT, CDR2 FQDESV (reference sequence). V was clipped by 6 bases and J by 4 bases; unmatched bases: 4. This CDR3 is 15 amino acids long. CDR3 DNA sequence: TGTGCCAGCAGTTATACTAGCGGGAGGTACAATGAGCAGTTCTTC. This translates into CASSYTSGRYNEQFF.

There are a few counts of this clonotype. The chain carries TRBV30 and TRBJ1-1; 7 nucleotides match TRBD1. The J segment lost 6 bases and the V segment lost 3 bases, leaving 7 bases of the junction unmatched. The germline gives CDR1 GTSNPN, CDR2 SVGIG (reference sequence). The CDR3 has 13 residues. DNA for the CDR3: TGTGCCTGGAGGAGACTCGGACAGGCTGAAGCTTTCTTT. It yields the protein CAWRRLGQAEAFF.

The CDR3 coding sequence is TGCGCCAGCAGTTCGACTAGCCACAATGAGCAGTTCTTC. This gives the protein CASSSTSHNEQFF. The chain is built from TRBV5-1 and TRBJ2-1; 7 bases are a match to TRBD2. Germline lookup yields CDR1 SGHRS and CDR2 YFSETQ. This CDR3 spans 13 amino acids. Losses at the gene ends were 5 bases for V and 5 bases for J; bases not matched to a gene: 4. The full variable domain, completed using reference TRBV5-1 and TRBJ2-1, is KAGVTQTPRYLIKTRGQQVTLSCSPISGHRSVSWYQQTPGQGLQFLFEYFSETQRNKGNFPGRFSGRQFSNSRSEMNVSTLELGDSALYLCASSSTSHNEQFFGPGTRLTVL.

The V call is TRBV6-5, the J call TRBJ2-7; TRBD2 aligns across 8 bases. This CDR3 is 15 amino acids long. V shed 3 bases and J 1 base; nucleotides not matched to a gene: 5. The germline V gene has CDR1 MNHEY and CDR2 SVGAGI. The CDR3 region is CASSYAGGGSYEQYF. Here the CDR3 DNA reads TGTGCCAGCAGTTATGCCGGGGGGGGTTCCTACGAGCAGTACTTC.

The chain couples TRBV19 to TRBJ2-7; weak D call: TRBD1 (6 bases). The germline V gene encodes CDR1 LNHDA and CDR2 SQIVND (reference sequence). Trimming removed 6 bases at V and 2 bases at J, with 17 bases between. This CDR3 has 15 amino acids. In DNA, the CDR3 is TGTGCCAGTAGCACCATCCTGGACAGCACCTACGAGCAGTACTTC. Translating it yields CASSTILDSTYEQYF.

This clonotype was recorded at least ten times. The gene calls are TRBV2 and TRBJ1-1; perhaps TRBD1 as D (5 bases). Per the germline V gene, CDR1 is SNHLY and CDR2 is FYNNEI. The CDR3 totals 13 residues. V was pared by 5 bases and J by 1 base, with 8 bases between. This chain's CDR3 is CASSRDWNTEAFF. The CDR3 nucleotides read TGTGCCAGCAGTCGGGACTGGAACACTGAAGCTTTCTTT.

This clonotype was counted ten times or more. This chain connects TRBV9 to TRBJ1-2; weak D call: TRBD1 (5 bases). Germline V lookup: CDR1 SGDLS, CDR2 YYNGEE. V was shortened by 4 bases and J by 7 bases, with 14 bases between the two germline ends. CDR3 length equals 13 residues. CDR3 coding DNA: TGTGCCAGCAGCACGACCGGGGGGACTGGCTACACCTTC. This encodes CASSTTGGTGYTF. The full variable domain, its missing parts supplied by reference TRBV9 and TRBJ1-2, is DSGVTQTPKHLITATGQRVTLRCSPRSGDLSVYWYQQSLDQGLQFLIQYYNGEERAKGNILERFSAQQFPDLHSELNLSSLELGDSALYFCASSTTGGTGYTFGSGTRLTVV.

Only a few counts were recorded for this clonotype. The V gene is TRBV20-1, the J gene TRBJ1-3; a weak D match, TRBD1 (5 bases). CDR1 and CDR2 from the germline V gene are DFQATT and SNEGSKA (reference sequence). Between the trimmed V and J ends, which lost 2 bases and 7 bases, there was a span of 15 bases. This CDR3 comprises 14 residues. The CDR3 here is CSARLGVRGNTIYF. Here the CDR3 DNA reads TGCAGTGCTAGATTGGGGGTTCGGGGGAACACCATATATTTT.

This clonotype was observed a handful of times. A much more abundant neighbour one base away suggests this may be a read error. J is TRBJ2-7 and V is TRBV2; 11 bases map to TRBD1. The trim removed 8 bases at V and 4 bases at J, leaving 1 base unmatched. The CDR3 is 12 residues long. The germline gives CDR1 SNHLY, CDR2 FYNNEI. The CDR3 loop is CASGDRGYEQYF. The CDR3 nucleotides read TGTGCCAGCGGGGACAGGGGGTACGAGCAGTACTTC.

This clonotype was observed a few times. V usage is TRBV20-1 and J usage is TRBJ1-1, with 8 positions matching TRBD1. The CDR3 consists of 13 residues. Germline lookup yields CDR1 DFQATT and CDR2 SNEGSKA (reference sequence). CDR3 region: CSGGQGSTTEAFF. In DNA form, the CDR3 reads TGCAGCGGTGGACAGGGCTCTACCACTGAAGCTTTCTTT.

V gene TRBV30 combines with J gene TRBJ1-5, with D uncertain. The CDR3 runs to 13 residues. V shed 2 bases and J shed 4 bases, with 9 bases lying between them. Germline lookup yields CDR1 GTSNPN and CDR2 SVGIG (reference sequence). CDR3 bases: TGTGCCTGGAGTTCAGAGAGTAATCAGCCCCAGCATTTT. It specifies CAWSSESNQPQHF.

This clonotype showed up many times. V is TRBV11-1 and J is TRBJ2-6; TRBD1 agrees at 8 bases. The germline gives CDR1 SGHAT, CDR2 FQDESV (reference sequence). The CDR3 length is 17 residues. The ends lost 5 bases at V and 4 bases at J; junction bases unmatched: 10. The CDR3 DNA follows: TGTGCCAGCAGCGTATGGACAGGGAAATCCGGGGCCAACGTCCTGACTTTC. Protein sequence: CASSVWTGKSGANVLTF.

V gene TRBV6-5 combines with J gene TRBJ2-7, with a weak D call TRBD2 (5 bases). Trimming shortened V by 0 bases and J by 1 base, and 13 bases separated the two germline ends. The CDR3 is 16 amino acids. Germline CDR1 is MNHEY and CDR2 is SVGAGI. The CDR3: CASSYSNWEHSYEQYF. The CDR3 bases are TGTGCCAGCAGTTACTCGAACTGGGAGCATTCCTACGAGCAGTACTTC.